The 32 T cell receptor beta chains given below trace back to one sample, sequenced in a study of spatial heterogeneity in lung cancer. Each CDR3 protein is one row after TCRdb ran MiXCR on the 5' RACE reads. The data show tens of thousands of distinct CDR3 sequences, around 12% seen once. Indicated time point: sample taken at primary tumor resection. Whole RNA, which was extracted from tumor, nontumor lung tissue or frozen PBMC, was sequenced without any cell sorting. This material consisted of PBMCs, taken at surgery. The receptors were gathered from a male donor with early-stage non-small cell lung cancer.

This clonotype was counted only a few times. The chain carries TRBV6-5 and TRBJ1-4, with TRBD1 identical over 7 bases. This CDR3 spans 14 amino acids. The J segment lost 5 bases and the V segment lost 3 bases, leaving 3 bases of the junction unmatched. CDR1 MNHEY and CDR2 SVGAGI come from the germline V gene. The CDR3 region is CASSYDRDNEKLFF. The CDR3 coding sequence is TGTGCCAGCAGTTATGACAGGGACAATGAAAAACTGTTTTTT.

V is TRBV6-4 and J is TRBJ2-3; a weak D match, TRBD2 (5 bases). V was trimmed by 3 bases and J by 2 bases, leaving 6 bases between them. Germline V gene lookup returns CDR1 MRHNA and CDR2 SNTAGT. The CDR3 is 13 residues long. CDR3 region: CASSEEDTDTQYF. The CDR3 DNA sequence: TGTGCCAGCAGTGAGGAGGACACAGATACGCAGTATTTT.

The V call is TRBV7-9, the J call TRBJ1-2; perhaps TRBD1 as D (5 bases). V was shortened by 1 base and J by 4 bases, with 13 bases between the two germline ends. Germline loops: CDR1 SEHNR, CDR2 FQNEAQ (reference sequence). CDR3 size: 15 residues. The CDR3 here is CASSLGSAGRYGYTF. DNA for the CDR3: TGTGCCAGCAGCTTAGGTAGCGCAGGGCGCTATGGCTACACCTTC.

This chain connects TRBV7-2 to TRBJ2-2, with TRBD2 matching over 11 bases. V lost 0 bases, J lost 13 bases, and 10 bases stayed unmatched. This CDR3 has 16 residues. Germline loops: CDR1 SGHTA, CDR2 FQGNSA. This CDR3 reads CASSLAILTSGRGLFF. CDR3 bases: TGTGCCAGCAGCTTAGCGATATTAACTAGCGGGAGAGGGCTGTTTTTT.

This clonotype appeared many times. V is TRBV7-8 and J is TRBJ2-3; TRBD1 matches at 8 bases. The CDR3 contains 15 residues. The junction had 12 bases not matched to a gene; V was cut back by 4 bases and J by 9 bases. Germline-derived CDR1 and CDR2 are SGHVS and FQNEAQ. This chain's CDR3 is CASSSQDRGDGTQYF. Written as DNA, the CDR3 is TGTGCCAGCAGCTCACAAGACAGGGGCGATGGCACGCAGTATTTT.

The sample holds a few counts of this clonotype. The V and J genes are TRBV7-8 and TRBJ2-1; 8 nucleotides line up with TRBD1. This CDR3 region has 13 residues. With 6 bases clipped from V and 7 bases from J, the junction kept 5 bases outside the gene matches. Germline V gene data show CDR1 as SGHVS and CDR2 as FQNEAQ. This CDR3 is CASRAGGGNEQFF. CDR3 coding DNA: TGTGCCAGCAGGGCAGGGGGCGGGAATGAGCAGTTCTTC.

This clonotype turned up a few times. The chain combines TRBV29-1 with TRBJ2-7; D is perhaps TRBD1 or TRBD2 (5 bases each). Per germline, CDR1 SQVTM and CDR2 ANQGSEA. This CDR3 is 13 amino acids long. Trimming pared 1 base from V and 3 bases from J, leaving 10 bases between. The CDR3 is CSVEAGRDYEQYF. The CDR3 coding sequence is TGCAGCGTTGAAGCGGGACGGGACTACGAGCAGTACTTC.

The chain carries TRBV18 and TRBJ2-3; 8 bases align to TRBD2. There are 16 residues in the CDR3. The germline V gene encodes CDR1 KGHSH and CDR2 LQKENI. V was clipped by 2 bases and J by 0 bases; unmatched bases: 4. The CDR3 nucleotides are TGTGCCAGCTCACCAACGGGAGGGGGAAGCACAGATACGCAGTATTTT. This codes for CASSPTGGGSTDTQYF.

This clonotype came up a few times. The chain recombines TRBV6-6 with TRBJ2-3; TRBD2 agrees at 7 bases. The CDR3 covers 14 residues. Germline loops: CDR1 MNHNY, CDR2 SVGAGI (reference sequence). Losses at the gene ends were 6 bases for V and 2 bases for J; bases not matched to a gene: 5. CDR3 loop: CASRGGTLTDTQYF. The CDR3 DNA follows: TGTGCCAGCAGGGGGGGGACCCTCACAGATACGCAGTATTTT.

The table lists this clonotype with a few counts. The genes are TRBV20-1 and TRBJ1-1; 7 positions match TRBD1. Germline values: CDR1 DFQATT, CDR2 SNEGSKA (reference sequence). CDR3 size: 12 residues. Trimming took 6 bases from V and 3 from J; bases not matched to a gene: 4. As DNA, the CDR3 is TGCAGTGCCAAAACAGGGGACACTGAAGCTTTCTTT. As protein: CSAKTGDTEAFF.

This clonotype showed up just a few times. The chain combines TRBV4-1 with TRBJ2-7, with 10 bases aligning to TRBD2. The V gene's germline CDR1 is MGHRA and CDR2 YSYEKL. The CDR3 loop spans 15 amino acids. J gave up 4 bases and V 3 bases, and 6 bases lay outside the gene matches. The CDR3 here is CASSHPGTSVYEQYF. For the CDR3, the DNA is TGCGCCAGCAGCCACCCCGGGACTAGCGTATACGAGCAGTACTTC.

This chain uses TRBV19 with TRBJ2-3, with D hard to call. Germline V gene data show CDR1 as LNHDA and CDR2 as SQIVND (reference sequence). This CDR3 has 15 residues. The germline V and J ends were trimmed by 5 bases and 4 bases, with 16 bases remaining between them. CDR3 sequence reads: CASSELGIGPDTQYF. The DNA of the CDR3 is TGTGCCAGTAGTGAACTGGGAATAGGCCCAGATACGCAGTATTTT.

The chain links TRBV12-3 or TRBV12-4 to TRBJ1-4; 7 bases agree with TRBD1. The length of the CDR3 is 16 residues. With 4 bases clipped from V and 8 bases from J, the junction kept 13 bases outside the gene matches. The CDR3 here is CASSSAETGKGEKLFF. Here the CDR3 DNA reads TGTGCCAGCAGTTCGGCCGAGACAGGGAAGGGGGAAAAACTGTTTTTT.

In its sample, this clonotype was seen many times. The V and J genes are TRBV5-1 and TRBJ2-7; the D is unclear. The germline V and J ends were trimmed by 4 bases and 2 bases, with 19 bases remaining between them. Germline V gene data show CDR1 as SGHRS and CDR2 as YFSETQ. The CDR3 loop spans 16 amino acids. Here the CDR3 DNA reads TGCGCCAGCAGCACTGCGGTCTACGGCGGCGCCTACGAGCAGTACTTC. Translation: CASSTAVYGGAYEQYF.

V is TRBV16 and J is TRBJ2-1, with a weak D call TRBD2 (6 bases). The ends were cut back, 0 bases at V and 5 bases at J, with 8 bases in the middle. CDR1 and CDR2 from the germline V gene are KGHSY and FQNENV. The CDR3 covers 14 residues. CDR3 DNA sequence: TGTGCCAGCAGCCAATCCGGGAGCAACAATGAGCAGTTCTTC. Residues: CASSQSGSNNEQFF. The whole variable domain, remainder taken from reference TRBV16 and TRBJ2-1, is GEEVAQTPKHLVRGEGQKAKLYCAPIKGHSYVFWYQQVLKNEFKFLISFQNENVFDETGMPKERFSAKCLPNSPCSLEIQATKLEDSAVYFCASSQSGSNNEQFFGPGTRLTVL.

This clonotype has ten or more counts. V gene TRBV6-6 combines with J gene TRBJ2-5, with D unresolved. The CDR3 loop spans 10 amino acids. Germline CDR1 and CDR2: MNHNY and SVGAGI (reference sequence). The ends were cut back, 6 bases at V and 4 bases at J, with 3 bases in the middle. The CDR3 loop reads CASRRETQYF. CDR3 DNA sequence: TGTGCCAGCAGAAGAGAGACCCAGTACTTC.

The rearrangement joins TRBV9 to TRBJ2-7, with 12 positions matching TRBD2. The length of the CDR3 is 16 residues. The germline CDR1 and CDR2 sequences are SGDLS and YYNGEE. The V segment lost 4 bases and the J segment 6 bases; nucleotides outside the gene matches: 11. The CDR3 region is CASSTDPGLAGVEQYF. DNA of the CDR3: TGTGCCAGCAGCACCGACCCGGGACTAGCGGGCGTCGAGCAGTACTTC.

The rearrangement links TRBV20-1 to TRBJ1-5, with unresolved D. The germline V and J ends were trimmed by 3 bases and 4 bases, with 7 bases remaining between them. The CDR3 is 12 residues long. From germline, CDR1 is DFQATT and CDR2 SNEGSKA (reference sequence). In DNA, the CDR3 is TGCAGTGCTAGGGATGTTAATCAGCCCCAGCATTTT. Its protein product is CSARDVNQPQHF.

This clonotype turned up a few times. The CDR3 sequence is CASRTSNEQFF. CDR3 bases: TGTGCCAGCCGGACTAGCAATGAGCAGTTCTTC. V is TRBV7-2 and J is TRBJ2-1, with 7 bases that match TRBD2. CDR3 length equals 11 residues. Germline values: CDR1 SGHTA, CDR2 FQGNSA. The trim removed 8 bases at V and 6 bases at J, leaving 1 base unmatched.

This clonotype came up many times. V gene TRBV7-6 combines with J gene TRBJ2-7, with TRBD1 matching 9 bases. V lost 0 bases to trimming and J lost 5 bases; unmatched junction nucleotides: 8. This CDR3 region has 16 residues. Germline CDR1 SGHVS, CDR2 FNYEAQ. The CDR3 region has the DNA TGTGCCAGCAGCTTAGCGGGGAGACAGGGGGTCCACGAGCAGTACTTC. This sequence encodes CASSLAGRQGVHEQYF.

The chain employs TRBV19 and TRBJ2-1; 8 bases agree with TRBD1. The CDR3 has 15 residues. V was pared by 5 bases and J by 3 bases, with 6 bases of the junction left unmatched. CDR1 and CDR2 (germline): LNHDA, SQIVND (reference sequence). In DNA, the CDR3 is TGTGCCAGTAGTCTCCCCGGGACAGGCTACAATGAGCAGTTCTTC. Translated, it gives CASSLPGTGYNEQFF.

The chain couples TRBV6-2 or TRBV6-3 to TRBJ1-2; possibly TRBD1 for D (6 bases). Germline CDR1 is MNHEY and CDR2 is SVGEGT. V shed 7 bases and J shed 7 bases, with 19 bases lying between them. This CDR3 region has 14 residues. This CDR3 reads CASIEGGTSGGYTF. The CDR3, as DNA: TGTGCCAGCATCGAGGGGGGGACATCGGGTGGCTACACCTTC.

The chain has TRBV6-2 or TRBV6-3 and TRBJ2-7; D assignment may be TRBD1 or TRBD2 (5 bases each). Germline V gene sequence: CDR1 MNHEY, CDR2 SVGEGT. The CDR3 has 14 residues. Between the trimmed V and J ends, which lost 6 bases and 3 bases, there was a span of 15 bases. CDR3 coding DNA: TGTGCCAGCAGAGATCCGGGACCGCTCTACGAGCAGTACTTC. Protein: CASRDPGPLYEQYF.

In this sample, this clonotype turned up many times. The chain combines TRBV7-9 with TRBJ1-4; no reliable D call. Germline V gene lookup returns CDR1 SEHNR and CDR2 FQNEAQ (reference sequence). This CDR3 spans 17 amino acids. Trimming took off 4 bases at V and 5 bases at J, with 20 bases between the two ends. CDR3 sequence: CASSSLQDPDPNEKLFF. The CDR3 nucleotides read TGTGCCAGCAGCTCCCTACAAGACCCGGACCCCAATGAAAAACTGTTTTTT.

The chain carries TRBV7-3 and TRBJ2-5, with D unresolved. The CDR3 totals 16 residues. Germline values: CDR1 SGHTA, CDR2 FQGTGA. V lost 5 bases, J lost 4 bases, and 20 bases lay in between. CDR3 DNA: TGTGCCAGCAGCCCTACTTCTCACGGTTCTTTAGAGACCCAGTACTTC. This translates into CASSPTSHGSLETQYF.

This clonotype showed up just a few times. This chain connects TRBV5-1 to TRBJ2-5, with D possibly TRBD1 on 6 matching bases. Germline lookup yields CDR1 SGHRS and CDR2 YFSETQ. This CDR3 has 12 amino acids. The V and J ends lost 4 bases and 3 bases respectively, with 7 bases between them. The CDR3 DNA follows: TGCGCCAGCAGCCGGGACAAAGAGACCCAGTACTTC. It encodes CASSRDKETQYF.

The chain is built from TRBV7-9 and TRBJ2-2, with 12 bases lining up with TRBD2. The germline V gene has CDR1 SEHNR and CDR2 FQNEAQ (reference sequence). J lost 4 bases, V lost 2 bases, and 8 bases had no gene match. The CDR3 sequence is 18 residues long. The CDR3 spells CASSLPRTSGAVTGELFF. CDR3 coding DNA: TGTGCCAGCAGCTTACCTCGGACTAGCGGGGCCGTCACCGGGGAGCTGTTTTTT.

V usage is TRBV29-1 and J usage is TRBJ1-2, with D maybe TRBD1 (6 bases). Germline CDR1 and CDR2: SQVTM and ANQGSEA. Trimming left V 3 bases short and J 8 bases short, with 19 bases between. The CDR3 runs to 14 residues. This CDR3 is CSVEIWAGDYGYTF. CDR3 sequence (DNA): TGCAGCGTTGAGATTTGGGCAGGGGATTACGGCTACACCTTC.

The V gene is TRBV4-3, the J gene TRBJ2-3, with 10 bases lining up with TRBD2. Germline CDR1 LGHNA, CDR2 YSLEER. CDR3 length: 17 residues. J lost 7 bases, V lost 0 bases, and 10 bases had no gene match. Here the CDR3 reads CASSQDPASGSVNTQYF. DNA of the CDR3: TGCGCCAGCAGCCAAGATCCCGCTAGCGGGAGTGTAAATACGCAGTATTTT.

The table lists this clonotype with a few counts. J is TRBJ2-6 and V is TRBV27; a possible D gene is TRBD2 (7 bases). This CDR3 region has 16 residues. Germline CDR1 MNHEY, CDR2 SMNVEV (reference sequence). The ends were cut back, 4 bases at V and 3 bases at J, with 13 bases in the middle. DNA for the CDR3: TGTGCCAGCAGTTCCGGGGGGCCCTATGGGGCCAACGTCCTGACTTTC. Amino acids: CASSSGGPYGANVLTF.

This clonotype was seen only a few times. This sequence joins TRBV6-2 or TRBV6-3 and TRBJ1-5; D not resolved. From germline, CDR1 is MNHEY and CDR2 SVGEGT. V lost 6 bases, J lost 0 bases, and 9 bases lay in between. The CDR3 consists of 14 residues. DNA of the CDR3: TGTGCCAGCAGGGCCGCGGGTAGCAATCAGCCCCAGCATTTT. Its translation: CASRAAGSNQPQHF.

The genes are TRBV6-6 and TRBJ2-3, with 9 bases aligning to TRBD2. The CDR3 has 14 amino acids. Germline CDR1 reads MNHNY; CDR2 reads SVGAGI (reference sequence). Trimming at V came to 2 bases and at J to 3 bases, leaving 0 bases not matched to a gene. DNA of the CDR3: TGTGCCAGCAGTTACGCGGGGGGGACAGATACGCAGTATTTT. Amino acid sequence: CASSYAGGTDTQYF.